A single sample gave rise to the 28 T cell receptor beta chains below, sequenced in a study of cytotoxic CD8 clonotypes in ibrutinib-treated CLL. Profiled with immunoSEQ multiplex PCR; TCRdb holds only in-frame clones, not every one. Seen here are tens of thousands of clones, approximately 74% observed once, and the top ten hold approximately 13%. The sample was PBMCs, taken after 12 months of ibrutinib treatment. The receptor set was obtained from a human donor with chronic lymphocytic leukemia.

This clone was recorded a few times. The chain employs TRBV27 and TRBJ1-1; the match to TRBD1 covers 7 bases. With V trimmed by 4 bases and J by 7 bases, 6 bases remained unmatched. Germline assignment: CDR1 MNHEY and CDR2 SMNVEV (reference sequence). CDR3 length equals 13 residues. The CDR3 is CASSSPNRGEAFF. In nucleotides, the CDR3 is TGTGCCAGCAGTTCGCCAAACAGGGGTGAAGCTTTCTTT.

The gene calls are TRBV10-3 and TRBJ2-7; possible D gene TRBD1, 6 bases. Trimming removed 7 bases at V and 1 base at J, with 11 bases between. Per germline, CDR1 ENHRY and CDR2 SYGVKD. This CDR3 contains 13 residues. The CDR3 here is CAITPQGSYEQYF. DNA for the CDR3: TGTGCCATCACCCCGCAGGGGTCCTACGAGCAGTACTTC.

J is TRBJ1-5 and V is TRBV2, with D possibly TRBD1 on 5 matching bases. Germline CDR1 SNHLY, CDR2 FYNNEI. V lost 7 bases and J lost 2, with 9 bases in between. The CDR3 consists of 13 residues. The CDR3 reads CASTGLGNQPQHF. CDR3 nucleotide sequence: TGTGCCAGCACGGGGCTGGGCAATCAGCCCCAGCATTTT.

The sample holds one count of this clone. The rearrangement links TRBV6-5 to TRBJ1-4; 7 bases match TRBD1. The V segment lost 5 bases and the J segment 3 bases; nucleotides outside the gene matches: 3. This CDR3 region has 14 residues. Germline CDR1 is MNHEY and CDR2 is SVGAGI. This chain's CDR3 is CASSQGQPNEKLFF. The CDR3 DNA reads TGTGCCAGCAGTCAGGGACAGCCTAATGAAAAACTGTTTTTT.

The chain has TRBV19 and TRBJ2-3, with 11 bases identical to TRBD1. There are 15 residues in the CDR3. The V gene end was trimmed by 4 bases and the J gene end by 4 bases; junction bases not matched to a gene: 4. Germline V lookup: CDR1 LNHDA, CDR2 SQIVND (reference sequence). The CDR3 DNA reads as TGTGCCAGTAGTAAGGGGACAGGGGGGGCAGATACGCAGTATTTT. This translates into CASSKGTGGADTQYF.

The chain has TRBV10-1 and TRBJ2-5; 8 bases line up with TRBD2. The CDR3 extends over 16 amino acids. Germline trimming cut 5 bases from V and 5 bases from J; bases unmatched to any gene: 13. Germline V gene lookup returns CDR1 WNHNN and CDR2 SYGVQD (reference sequence). The CDR3 DNA is TGCGCCAGCAGTTCCCACGGGAGGGGAATTGGGGAGACCCAGTACTTC. Residues: CASSSHGRGIGETQYF.

The chain joins TRBV28 to TRBJ1-1; 9 nucleotides align to TRBD1. With V trimmed by 2 bases and J by 6 bases, 4 bases remained unmatched. The CDR3 contains 14 residues. Germline CDR1 and CDR2: MDHEN and SYDVKM. The CDR3 DNA reads TGTGCCAGCAGTTTAGGCGGGACAGGGCCTGAAGCTTTCTTT. This gives the protein CASSLGGTGPEAFF.

This sequence joins TRBV18 and TRBJ2-2, with 9 bases aligning to TRBD2. Germline V gene data show CDR1 as KGHSH and CDR2 as LQKENI. V lost 5 bases, J lost 1 base, and 2 bases stayed unmatched. The CDR3 length is 15 residues. The CDR3 DNA reads as TGTGCCAGCTCAACGACTAGCGGGAACACCGGGGAGCTGTTTTTT. Translation gives CASSTTSGNTGELFF.

This clone was seen repeatedly, ten times or more. The genes are TRBV7-9 and TRBJ2-4; D perhaps matches TRBD1 (5 bases). Between the trimmed V and J ends, which lost 3 bases and 1 base, there was a span of 13 bases. Per germline, CDR1 SEHNR and CDR2 FQNEAQ (reference sequence). This CDR3 comprises 16 residues. Written as DNA, the CDR3 is TGTGCCAGCAGCTTTCTCGGGCAGGGCGCCAAAAACATTCAGTACTTC. The encoded protein is CASSFLGQGAKNIQYF.

This clone was observed a handful of times. V usage is TRBV27 and J usage is TRBJ1-1; D unresolved. CDR3 length equals 13 residues. V was pared by 5 bases and J by 0 bases, with 7 bases between. Germline-derived CDR1 and CDR2 are MNHEY and SMNVEV (reference sequence). This CDR3 is CASSGRLNTEAFF. For the CDR3, the DNA is TGTGCCAGCAGTGGCCGGCTGAACACTGAAGCTTTCTTT.

The V gene is TRBV11-2, the J gene TRBJ2-1; 14 nucleotides line up with TRBD2. The CDR3 is made up of 17 amino acids. Germline V gives CDR1 SGHAT, CDR2 FQNNGV. Unmatched junction bases numbered 2, after V lost 0 bases and J lost 4 bases. CDR3 DNA sequence: TGTGCCAGCAGCTTAGAGGGACTAGCGGGAGTATACAATGAGCAGTTCTTC. It encodes CASSLEGLAGVYNEQFF.

This chain uses TRBV5-4 with TRBJ2-2, with 8 bases aligning to TRBD2. J was trimmed by 3 bases and V by 4 bases; bases with no gene match: 8. This CDR3 comprises 16 residues. Germline loops: CDR1 SGHNT, CDR2 YYREEE (reference sequence). The CDR3 DNA reads TGTGCCAGCAGCCCGGGGGGGACTTCACACACCGGGGAGCTGTTTTTT. This translates into CASSPGGTSHTGELFF.

The chain combines TRBV7-8 with TRBJ1-2; TRBD1 matches 10 bases. Germline V gene data show CDR1 as SGHVS and CDR2 as FQNEAQ. V shed 5 bases and J 3 bases; nucleotides not matched to a gene: 3. The CDR3 is made up of 14 amino acids. CDR3 sequence (DNA): TGTGCCAGCAGCAGAGGACAGGGGGACTATGGCTACACCTTC. It is translated as CASSRGQGDYGYTF.

The chain uses TRBV5-6 and TRBJ1-5; D is unclear. This CDR3 comprises 12 residues. Looked up from germline, CDR1 is SGHDT and CDR2 is YYEEEE. The V end lost 0 bases, the J end lost 4 bases, and 2 bases lay between the germline ends. This CDR3 reads CASSLANQPQHF. CDR3 coding DNA: TGTGCCAGCAGCTTGGCGAATCAGCCCCAGCATTTT.

The chain recombines TRBV6-6 with TRBJ1-5; D gene uncertain. Trimming took off 6 bases at V and 0 bases at J, with 15 bases between the two ends. The germline gives CDR1 MNHNY, CDR2 SVGAGI (reference sequence). This CDR3 contains 16 residues. The CDR3 nucleotides are TGTGCCAGCAGAAACTTGGACGGTGATAGCAATCAGCCCCAGCATTTT. Its protein product is CASRNLDGDSNQPQHF.

This clone appeared a few times. The rearrangement uses TRBV7-2 and TRBJ2-3, with TRBD2 matching 11 bases. The CDR3 spans 14 residues. CDR1 is SGHTA, CDR2 FQGNSA, per germline. Trimming cost V 6 bases and J 4 bases; bases outside gene matches: 3. The CDR3 protein is CASSLAGGADTQYF. As DNA, the CDR3 is TGTGCCAGCAGTCTAGCGGGAGGAGCAGATACGCAGTATTTT.

The genes are TRBV19 and TRBJ1-5, with unresolved D. V was cut by 10 bases and J by 3 bases, with 16 bases left in between. This CDR3 region has 14 residues. CDR1 and CDR2 from the germline V gene are LNHDA and SQIVND (reference sequence). The CDR3 bases are TGTGCCACCTCCTGGCGGGAGTTCAATCAGCCCCAGCATTTT. It codes for CATSWREFNQPQHF.

This clone was recorded a few times. The V call is TRBV6-4, the J call TRBJ1-1; D is unresolved. Trimming took off 10 bases at V and 1 base at J, with 7 bases between the two ends. CDR1 and CDR2 from the germline V gene are MRHNA and SNTAGT. This CDR3 has 11 amino acids. In DNA form, the CDR3 reads TGTGCCACCCGTCAGAACACTGAAGCTTTCTTT. This gives the protein CATRQNTEAFF.

The rearrangement joins TRBV6-6 to TRBJ2-5; D remains ambiguous. Germline V lookup: CDR1 MNHNY, CDR2 SVGAGI (reference sequence). V shed 2 bases and J shed 2 bases, with 3 bases lying between them. CDR3 length: 12 amino acids. The CDR3 region is CASSYIQETQYF. In nucleotides, the CDR3 is TGTGCCAGCAGTTACATACAAGAGACCCAGTACTTC.

The rearrangement uses TRBV28 and TRBJ1-2, with D unresolved. The CDR3 covers 13 residues. Per the germline V gene, CDR1 is MDHEN and CDR2 is SYDVKM. V was shortened by 7 bases and J by 1 base, with 10 bases between the two germline ends. The CDR3 region is CASNQQNNYGYTF. The DNA of the CDR3 is TGTGCCAGCAACCAACAGAATAACTATGGCTACACCTTC.

The J gene is TRBJ2-2, the V gene TRBV5-8; no clear D. Germline-derived CDR1 and CDR2 are SGHTS and YDEGEE. There are 15 residues in the CDR3. The ends were cut back, 0 bases at V and 4 bases at J, with 10 bases in the middle. In DNA, the CDR3 is TGTGCCAGCAGCTTGGAAGGCATGAGCACCGGGGAGCTGTTTTTT. Its protein product is CASSLEGMSTGELFF. Full variable domain (missing parts from reference TRBV5-8 and TRBJ2-2): EAGVTQSPTHLIKTRGQQATLRCSPISGHTSVYWYQQALGLGLQFLLWYDEGEERNRGNFPPRFSGRQFPNYSSELNVNALELEDSALYLCASSLEGMSTGELFFGEGSRLTVL.

The V gene is TRBV7-2, the J gene TRBJ1-5; D remains unclear. Germline V lookup: CDR1 SGHTA, CDR2 FQGNSA. V shed 1 base and J shed 5 bases, with 6 bases lying between them. There are 13 residues in the CDR3. The DNA of the CDR3 is TGTGCCAGCAGCTTAGATGTTTATCAGCCCCAGCATTTT. This codes for CASSLDVYQPQHF. Supplemented by reference TRBV7-2 and TRBJ1-5, the full variable domain reads GAGVSQSPSNKVTEKGKDVELRCDPISGHTALYWYRQSLGQGLEFLIYFQGNSAPDKSGLPSDRFSAERTGGSVSTLTIQRTQQEDSAVYLCASSLDVYQPQHFGDGTRLSIL.

This chain connects TRBV20-1 to TRBJ2-1; D unclear. The CDR3 is 10 residues long. CDR1 and CDR2 from the germline V gene are DFQATT and SNEGSKA (reference sequence). Trimming removed 3 bases at V and 10 bases at J, with 7 bases between. Here the CDR3 DNA reads TGCAGTGCTAGTGGGCAGGAGCAGTTCTTC. This gives the protein CSASGQEQFF.

This clone was seen a few times. The chain joins TRBV6-1 to TRBJ1-2; possible D gene TRBD1, 5 bases. Germline V gives CDR1 MNHNS, CDR2 SASEGT. The CDR3 loop spans 13 amino acids. Deletions cut 8 bases from V and 5 bases from J, with 15 bases between. This chain's CDR3 is CASWGWTVYGYTF. The CDR3 DNA reads as TGTGCCAGCTGGGGCTGGACGGTATATGGCTACACCTTC.

The chain uses TRBV9 and TRBJ2-3; 8 nucleotides agree with TRBD2. V trimming: 4 bases; J trimming: 6 bases; junction bases outside the gene matches: 10. CDR3 length: 15 amino acids. Per germline, CDR1 SGDLS and CDR2 YYNGEE. In DNA, the CDR3 is TGTGCCAGCAGCCCTGGGACTAGTGGGTGGGATACGCAGTATTTT. Protein product: CASSPGTSGWDTQYF.

The V gene is TRBV14, the J gene TRBJ2-7, with no clear D. Germline values: CDR1 SGHDN, CDR2 FVKESK. This CDR3 spans 13 amino acids. With 0 bases removed from V and 6 bases from J, the gap between germline ends came to 9 bases. CDR3 region: CASSQDLRAEQYF. The CDR3 DNA sequence: TGTGCCAGCAGCCAAGATCTACGGGCCGAGCAGTACTTC.

The chain employs TRBV15 and TRBJ1-4; 10 bases are shared with TRBD1. Per the germline V gene, CDR1 is LNHNV and CDR2 is YYDKDF (reference sequence). Trimming at V came to 6 bases and at J to 3 bases, leaving 7 bases not matched to a gene. CDR3 length equals 16 residues. CDR3 sequence (DNA): TGTGCCACCAGGCGGACAGGGGGTTCGGCTAATGAAAAACTGTTTTTT. This gives the protein CATRRTGGSANEKLFF.

This clone has more than one count but fewer than ten. V usage is TRBV7-2 and J usage is TRBJ1-5; no clear D gene. Germline V gene sequence: CDR1 SGHTA, CDR2 FQGNSA. CDR3 size: 16 residues. The V end was cut by 3 bases, the J end by 0 bases, with 12 bases between. The CDR3 nucleotides read TGTGCCAGCAGCTTGAACGGACCGACTAGCAATCAGCCCCAGCATTTT. Its protein is CASSLNGPTSNQPQHF. Together with reference TRBV7-2 and TRBJ1-5, the CDR3 gives the full variable domain: GAGVSQSPSNKVTEKGKDVELRCDPISGHTALYWYRQSLGQGLEFLIYFQGNSAPDKSGLPSDRFSAERTGGSVSTLTIQRTQQEDSAVYLCASSLNGPTSNQPQHFGDGTRLSIL.